Presented here are 30 T cell receptor beta chains from one specimen sequenced in a study of blood T cell repertoires in COVID-19. Sequencing used immunoSEQ multiplex PCR; TCRdb keeps in-frame clones, though not all of them. The repertoire has 140,000 to 150,000 clones, roughly 78% of them found once; the top ten carry approximately 14%. Sequencing used peripheral blood. Source of these receptors: a human donor with acute or convalescent COVID-19. The donor label of this sample is uncertain.

V usage is TRBV13 and J usage is TRBJ1-1, with D possibly being TRBD1 (5 bases). Per germline, CDR1 PRHDT and CDR2 FYEKMQ (reference sequence). The CDR3 has 16 residues. The germline V and J ends were trimmed by 5 bases and 3 bases, with 19 bases remaining between them. CDR3 sequence reads: CASSRGGESLYTEAFF. The CDR3 DNA follows: TGTGCCAGCAGCCGGGGCGGGGAGTCTTTGTACACTGAAGCTTTCTTT.

The V call is TRBV6-6, the J call TRBJ1-3; D call uncertain. Trimming removed 2 bases at V and 6 bases at J, with 8 bases between. The germline gives CDR1 MNHNY, CDR2 SVGAGI (reference sequence). This CDR3 has 13 amino acids. The CDR3 nucleotides read TGTGCCAGCAGTTACCCTCTCTTAAACACCATATATTTT. It codes for CASSYPLLNTIYF.

J is TRBJ1-3 and V is TRBV3-1 (or the pseudogene TRBV3-2); D ambiguous. This CDR3 region has 12 residues. Germline V gene sequence: CDR1 LGHDT, CDR2 YNNKEL (reference sequence). Trimming took off 2 bases at V and 4 bases at J, with 3 bases between the two ends. The CDR3: CASSQQGNTIYF. As DNA, the CDR3 is TGTGCCAGCAGCCAACAGGGAAACACCATATATTTT.

The J gene is TRBJ1-1, the V gene TRBV20-1; D ambiguous. The CDR3 has 11 amino acids. The V gene lost 3 bases and the J gene lost 7 bases, with 9 bases spanning the gap. Germline V gene lookup returns CDR1 DFQATT and CDR2 SNEGSKA (reference sequence). The CDR3: CSASILVEAFF. In nucleotides, the CDR3 is TGCAGTGCTAGTATCCTCGTTGAAGCTTTCTTT.

In its sample, this clone was seen a few times. The CDR3 DNA follows: TGTGCCAGCAGCCTCTTCCGGGACATCGATGAAGCTTTCTTT. Translation gives CASSLFRDIDEAFF. The rearrangement links TRBV6-2 or TRBV6-3 to TRBJ1-1; possible D gene TRBD1, 6 bases. Germline V gene data show CDR1 as MNHEY and CDR2 as SVGEGT. The CDR3 loop spans 14 amino acids. V was shortened by 6 bases and J by 7 bases, with 18 bases between the two germline ends.

CDR3 amino acids: CATGWASSSGNTIYF. CDR3 DNA: TGTGCCACCGGCTGGGCCAGTTCCTCTGGAAACACCATATATTTT. V gene TRBV10-3 combines with J gene TRBJ1-3; the D is unclear. From germline, CDR1 is ENHRY and CDR2 SYGVKD. V was cut by 10 bases and J by 0 bases, with 16 bases left in between. The length of the CDR3 is 15 residues.

This chain links TRBV2 with TRBJ1-5, with D possibly being TRBD1 (6 bases). CDR3 length: 14 amino acids. Germline CDR1 is SNHLY and CDR2 is FYNNEI. Trimming shortened V by 5 bases and J by 4 bases, and 12 bases separated the two germline ends. Here the CDR3 reads CASSPGTLNQPQHF. In nucleotides, the CDR3 is TGTGCCAGCAGTCCCGGGACATTGAATCAGCCCCAGCATTTT.

The chain joins TRBV19 to TRBJ2-1; 8 nucleotides align to TRBD2. The trim removed 1 base at V and 2 bases at J, leaving 7 bases unmatched. From germline, CDR1 is LNHDA and CDR2 SQIVND (reference sequence). This CDR3 comprises 17 residues. CDR3: CASSIAGSGGTYNEQFF. CDR3 sequence (DNA): TGTGCCAGTAGTATAGCGGGGAGCGGGGGCACCTACAATGAGCAGTTCTTC.

This clone was recorded once. J is TRBJ2-3 and V is TRBV29-1, with 9 bases that match TRBD2. Germline trimming cut 3 bases from V and 4 bases from J; bases unmatched to any gene: 8. The CDR3 extends over 15 amino acids. Germline CDR1 reads SQVTM; CDR2 reads ANQGSEA. The CDR3 DNA sequence: TGCAGCGTTGAGGGAGCGGGAGGAGGGCCAGATACGCAGTATTTT. This sequence encodes CSVEGAGGGPDTQYF.

The CDR3 DNA sequence: TGTGCCAGCAGTTCGACAGGCCGCAATCAGCCCCAGCATTTT. Translated, it gives CASSSTGRNQPQHF. The chain uses TRBV6-2 or TRBV6-3 and TRBJ1-5; possibly TRBD1 for D (6 bases). The germline V gene has CDR1 MNHEY and CDR2 SVGEGT. V was cut by 4 bases and J by 2 bases, with 9 bases left in between. The CDR3 consists of 14 residues.

The J gene is TRBJ1-2, the V gene TRBV30, with 7 bases aligning to TRBD1. CDR3 size: 13 residues. From germline, CDR1 is GTSNPN and CDR2 SVGIG (reference sequence). V lost 0 bases, J lost 6 bases, and 4 bases stayed unmatched. The CDR3 here is CAWSVQGTNGYTF. DNA of the CDR3: TGTGCCTGGAGTGTACAGGGGACGAATGGCTACACCTTC. Full variable domain (rest looked up from reference TRBV30 and TRBJ1-2): SQTIHQWPATLVQPVGSPLSLECTVEGTSNPNLYWYRQAAGRGLQLLFYSVGIGQISSEVPQNLSASRPQDRQFILSSKKLLLSDSGFYLCAWSVQGTNGYTFGSGTRLTVV.

The chain couples TRBV27 to TRBJ1-1, with TRBD1 as a possible D gene (5 bases). Germline lookup yields CDR1 MNHEY and CDR2 SMNVEV (reference sequence). V was shortened by 3 bases and J by 6 bases, with 11 bases between the two germline ends. The CDR3 totals 13 residues. In DNA, the CDR3 is TGTGCCAGCAGTTTGGGGCGGGGAGCTGAAGCTTTCTTT. It yields the protein CASSLGRGAEAFF.

The chain combines TRBV19 with TRBJ1-3; 7 bases are a match to TRBD1. V gave up 4 bases and J gave up 0 bases; unmatched junction bases: 9. From germline, CDR1 is LNHDA and CDR2 SQIVND (reference sequence). This CDR3 spans 17 amino acids. The CDR3 sequence: CASSTSGAGGSGNTIYF. In DNA form, the CDR3 reads TGTGCCAGTAGTACTAGCGGGGCAGGGGGCTCTGGAAACACCATATATTTT. The complete variable domain, with remaining parts taken from reference TRBV19 and TRBJ1-3, reads DGGITQSPKYLFRKEGQNVTLSCEQNLNHDAMYWYRQDPGQGLRLIYYSQIVNDFQKGDIAEGYSVSREKKESFPLTVTSAQKNPTAFYLCASSTSGAGGSGNTIYFGEGSWLTVV.

The V and J genes are TRBV19 and TRBJ1-5; weak D call: TRBD1 (5 bases). CDR3 size: 17 residues. V lost 3 bases and J 0 bases, leaving 15 bases between the germline ends. CDR1 LNHDA and CDR2 SQIVND come from the germline V gene (reference sequence). The CDR3 nucleotides read TGTGCCAGTAGTATGAGACAGCTGGGGGGTAGCAATCAGCCCCAGCATTTT. It is translated as CASSMRQLGGSNQPQHF.

The chain couples TRBV2 to TRBJ2-3; D perhaps matches TRBD2 (5 bases). This CDR3 region has 15 residues. Per germline, CDR1 SNHLY and CDR2 FYNNEI. V gave up 8 bases and J gave up 3 bases, with 18 bases separating them. This CDR3 reads CASARGTRGTDTQYF. In DNA form, the CDR3 reads TGTGCCAGCGCCCGGGGAACCCGAGGGACAGATACGCAGTATTTT. The full variable domain, its missing parts supplied by reference TRBV2 and TRBJ2-3, is EPEVTQTPSHQVTQMGQEVILRCVPISNHLYFYWYRQILGQKVEFLVSFYNNEISEKSEIFDDQFSVERPDGSNFTLKIRSTKLEDSAMYFCASARGTRGTDTQYFGPGTRLTVL.

The chain joins TRBV3-1 (or the pseudogene TRBV3-2) to TRBJ1-4; D may be TRBD1 (6 bases). The ends were cut back, 4 bases at V and 4 bases at J, with 10 bases in the middle. Germline V lookup: CDR1 LGHDT, CDR2 YNNKEL (reference sequence). This CDR3 has 14 amino acids. CDR3 in amino acids: CASSRTGLNEKLFF. The CDR3 nucleotides are TGTGCCAGCAGCCGTACAGGGCTTAATGAAAAACTGTTTTTT.

This clone is a singleton in its sample. The V and J genes are TRBV7-2 and TRBJ2-7, with TRBD1 matching over 7 bases. This CDR3 contains 15 residues. Germline trimming cut 6 bases from V and 0 bases from J; bases unmatched to any gene: 8. The germline V gene encodes CDR1 SGHTA and CDR2 FQGNSA. The CDR3: CASRRDSQSSYEQYF. The CDR3 coding sequence is TGTGCCAGCAGGAGGGACAGCCAAAGCTCCTACGAGCAGTACTTC. Drawing the rest from reference TRBV7-2 and TRBJ2-7, the complete variable domain is GAGVSQSPSNKVTEKGKDVELRCDPISGHTALYWYRQSLGQGLEFLIYFQGNSAPDKSGLPSDRFSAERTGGSVSTLTIQRTQQEDSAVYLCASRRDSQSSYEQYFGPGTRLTVT.

The chain couples TRBV2 to TRBJ1-2; D uncertain. Germline V gives CDR1 SNHLY, CDR2 FYNNEI. Trimming shortened V by 1 base and J by 4 bases, and 10 bases separated the two germline ends. The CDR3 is 14 residues long. Written as DNA, the CDR3 is TGTGCCAGCAGTGAAGACAGCCGTATCTATGGCTACACCTTC. Residues: CASSEDSRIYGYTF.

The V and J genes are TRBV4-1 and TRBJ1-3; a possible D gene is TRBD1 (5 bases). This CDR3 has 17 amino acids. The germline gives CDR1 MGHRA, CDR2 YSYEKL. V lost 0 bases, J lost 2 bases, and 14 bases lay in between. The CDR3 DNA sequence: TGCGCCAGCAGCCAAGAGGGGGGGACGGTGACTGGAAACACCATATATTTT. Its translation is CASSQEGGTVTGNTIYF.

On this clone itself: The sample contains more than one DNA sequence encoding this CDR3. This chain uses TRBV5-1 with TRBJ2-7, with 12 bases fitting TRBD1. Germline CDR1 is SGHRS and CDR2 is YFSETQ. This CDR3 is 15 amino acids long. V shed 4 bases, J shed 3 bases, and the junction held 5 bases outside the gene matches. The CDR3 reads CASSLGTGGLYEQYF. The CDR3 DNA is TGCGCCAGCAGCCTCGGGACAGGGGGCCTCTACGAGCAGTACTTC. Filled out from reference TRBV5-1 and TRBJ2-7, the complete variable domain reads KAGVTQTPRYLIKTRGQQVTLSCSPISGHRSVSWYQQTPGQGLQFLFEYFSETQRNKGNFPGRFSGRQFSNSRSEMNVSTLELGDSALYLCASSLGTGGLYEQYFGPGTRLTVT.

This clone has more than one count but fewer than ten. The J gene is TRBJ1-1, the V gene TRBV5-1, with 8 nucleotides matching TRBD1. The V and J ends lost 6 bases and 0 bases, in that order; junction bases with no gene match: 4. This CDR3 is built from 14 residues. Germline V gene sequence: CDR1 SGHRS, CDR2 YFSETQ. The CDR3 DNA is TGCGCCAGCATCGACAGGGGAATGAACACTGAAGCTTTCTTT. It encodes CASIDRGMNTEAFF.

This chain joins TRBV5-4 and TRBJ1-2, with TRBD1 matching 7 bases. The germline V gene has CDR1 SGHNT and CDR2 YYREEE (reference sequence). The CDR3 is 14 amino acids. The J segment lost 4 bases and the V segment lost 4 bases, leaving 7 bases of the junction unmatched. CDR3 residues: CASSHRDRVYGYTF. The CDR3 region has the DNA TGTGCCAGCAGCCACCGCGACAGGGTCTATGGCTACACCTTC.

The table lists this clone with a few counts. V usage is TRBV2 and J usage is TRBJ1-3; weak D call: TRBD1 (6 bases). V shed 6 bases and J shed 0 bases, with 18 bases lying between them. CDR3 length: 17 amino acids. CDR1 is SNHLY and CDR2 is FYNNEI in the germline V gene. The CDR3 loop is CASSGQRTLSSGNTIYF. CDR3 DNA sequence: TGTGCCAGCAGCGGACAGAGAACTTTGAGCTCTGGAAACACCATATATTTT.

J is TRBJ1-3 and V is TRBV11-2; TRBD1 agrees at 7 bases. Germline CDR1 SGHAT, CDR2 FQNNGV. Losses at the gene ends were 5 bases for V and 0 bases for J; bases not matched to a gene: 10. CDR3 length: 17 residues. The CDR3 coding sequence is TGTGCCAGCAGCCCCAGACAGGGCAGTAGCTCTGGAAACACCATATATTTT. Translation gives CASSPRQGSSSGNTIYF.

This clone came up once. This chain's CDR3 is CASSLRGTSGRPRTDTQYF. The CDR3, as DNA: TGTGCCAGCAGCTTGCGGGGGACTAGCGGCCGGCCCCGAACAGATACGCAGTATTTT. The chain combines TRBV5-6 with TRBJ2-3; TRBD2 matches at 11 bases. V shed 1 base, J shed 3 bases, and the junction held 13 bases outside the gene matches. This CDR3 comprises 19 residues. Germline V gene data show CDR1 as SGHDT and CDR2 as YYEEEE.

This chain uses TRBV7-2 with TRBJ1-2, with D unresolved. There are 14 residues in the CDR3. Germline lookup yields CDR1 SGHTA and CDR2 FQGNSA. V shed 2 bases and J shed 9 bases, with 16 bases lying between them. CDR3 amino acids: CASSLTSSDGSYTF. In DNA, the CDR3 is TGTGCCAGCAGCTTAACGTCTAGCGACGGCAGCTACACCTTC.

The chain joins TRBV6-5 to TRBJ1-2, with D possibly matching TRBD1 (6 bases). The V gene lost 6 bases and the J gene lost 5 bases, with 19 bases spanning the gap. The CDR3 covers 15 residues. The germline gives CDR1 MNHEY, CDR2 SVGAGI. CDR3 residues: CASSWGGREAYGYTF. The CDR3 DNA is TGTGCCAGCAGCTGGGGGGGGCGCGAGGCGTATGGCTACACCTTC.

The genes are TRBV6-2 or TRBV6-3 and TRBJ1-6; 9 bases map to TRBD1. The germline V gene has CDR1 MNHEY and CDR2 SVGEGT. The CDR3 has 14 residues. Trimming took 6 bases from V and 10 from J; bases not matched to a gene: 7. This chain's CDR3 is CASSAGTGWSPLHF. The DNA for the CDR3 is TGTGCCAGCAGCGCCGGGACAGGGTGGTCACCCCTCCACTTT.

CDR3 in amino acids: CASSWDRNEKLFF. The CDR3 bases are TGTGCCAGCAGTTGGGACAGAAATGAAAAACTGTTTTTT. J is TRBJ1-4 and V is TRBV12-3 or TRBV12-4; 7 bases map to TRBD1. V lost 4 bases, J lost 5 bases, and 1 base stayed unmatched. CDR3 length equals 13 residues.

CDR3 amino acids: CASSSNAGTYEQYF. The CDR3 coding sequence is TGTGCCAGCAGCTCCAACGCAGGCACCTACGAGCAGTACTTC. The gene calls are TRBV7-9 and TRBJ2-7, with unresolved D. Germline assignment: CDR1 SEHNR and CDR2 FQNEAQ (reference sequence). Trimming shortened V by 4 bases and J by 2 bases, and 12 bases separated the two germline ends. The CDR3 loop spans 14 amino acids.